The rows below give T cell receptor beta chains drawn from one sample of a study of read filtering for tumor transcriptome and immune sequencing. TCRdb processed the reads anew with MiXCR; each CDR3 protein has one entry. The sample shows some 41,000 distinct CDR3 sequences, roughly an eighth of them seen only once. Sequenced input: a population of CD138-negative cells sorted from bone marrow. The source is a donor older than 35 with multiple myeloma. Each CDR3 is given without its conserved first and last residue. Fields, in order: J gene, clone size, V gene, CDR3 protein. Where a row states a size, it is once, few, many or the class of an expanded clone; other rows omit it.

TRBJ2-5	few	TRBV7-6	ASSLGLVIQETQY
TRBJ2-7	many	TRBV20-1	SASLDSSSYEQY
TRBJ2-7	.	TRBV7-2	ASSLGPRAYEQY
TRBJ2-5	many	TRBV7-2	ASSPLLPWADRGGETQY
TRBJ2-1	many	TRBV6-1	ASRGQGLAEQF
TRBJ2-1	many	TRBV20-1	SARDPSGSGDEQF
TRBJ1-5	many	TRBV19	ASSIEQYSQPQH
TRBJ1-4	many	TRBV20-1	SARVDVDTQQGRQFATNEKLF
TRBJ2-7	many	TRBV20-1	SAPGTSGSIPYEQY
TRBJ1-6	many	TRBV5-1	ASSLDQDRGSPLH
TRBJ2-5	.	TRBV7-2	ASSRNRGKETQY
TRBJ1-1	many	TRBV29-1	SVRTAGGEAF
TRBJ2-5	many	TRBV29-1	SVGGGVTGAQETQY
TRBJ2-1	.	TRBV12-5	ASGSLIRTMRPNEQF
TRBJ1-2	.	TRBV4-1	ASSHMASGYT
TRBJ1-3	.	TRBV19	ATGQGSGNTIY
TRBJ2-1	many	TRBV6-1	ASSDRDRGSYNEQF
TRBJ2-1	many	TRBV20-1	SARDVGARNEQF
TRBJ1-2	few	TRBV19	ASNMGYRYYGYT
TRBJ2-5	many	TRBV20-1	SASPTLSGSETQY
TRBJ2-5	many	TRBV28	ASSPPGMQETQY
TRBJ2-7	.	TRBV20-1	SARGQTYERY
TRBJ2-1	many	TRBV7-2	ASSLAPGLGNEQF
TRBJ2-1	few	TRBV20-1	SAFGTTGIRNEQF
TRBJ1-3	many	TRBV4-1	ASSQILQALSSGNTIY
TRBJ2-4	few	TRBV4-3	ASSQKGTGIVGNIKY
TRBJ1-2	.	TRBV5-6	ASSLEGGAI
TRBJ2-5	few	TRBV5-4	ASSLRGSGETQY
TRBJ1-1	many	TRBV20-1	SADREPAEAF
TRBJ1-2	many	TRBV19	ASRDRGNYGYT
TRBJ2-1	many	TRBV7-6	ASSLTSGVKGSYNEQF
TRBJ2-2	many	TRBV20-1	SAYMLEDGELF
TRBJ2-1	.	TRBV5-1	ASSGSGAYNEQF
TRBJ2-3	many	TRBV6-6	ASSYPGSPGVDTQY
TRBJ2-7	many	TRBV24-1	ATSVTEEICSYEQY
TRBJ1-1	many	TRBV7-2	ASSRDRGTTEAF
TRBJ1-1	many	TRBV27	ASSLLDGTEAF
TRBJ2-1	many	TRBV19	ASSPLDGSSYNEQF
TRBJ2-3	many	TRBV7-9	ASSLSGGRSDTQY
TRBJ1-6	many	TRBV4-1	ASSQDLEGSSSYNSPLH
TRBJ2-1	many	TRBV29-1	SVEGSSASGSDSYNEQF
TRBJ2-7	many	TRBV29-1	SVRTLSSYEQY
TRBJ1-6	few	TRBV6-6	ASSFDNNSPLH
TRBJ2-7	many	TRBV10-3	AIGTRIDEQY
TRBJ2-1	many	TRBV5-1	ASSFTLAGVSGEQF
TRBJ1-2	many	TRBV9	ASSVQAANYGYT
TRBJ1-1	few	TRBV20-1	SASDGRVVNTEAF
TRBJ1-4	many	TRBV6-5	ASSYARANEKLF
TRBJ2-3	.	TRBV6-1	ASSVNIGPTQY
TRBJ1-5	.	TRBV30	AWSVGPGEGPQH
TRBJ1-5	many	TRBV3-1	ASSHSGKLREQPQH
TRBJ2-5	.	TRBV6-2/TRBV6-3	ASSWASTQESQY
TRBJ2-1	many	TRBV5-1	ASSSHPNNEQF
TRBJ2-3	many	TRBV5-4	ASTLTGGTDTQY
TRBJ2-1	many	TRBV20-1	SARSGARGNEQF
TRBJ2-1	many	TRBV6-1	ASRLAGRDEQF
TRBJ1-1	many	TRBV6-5	ASGPGRRNTEAF
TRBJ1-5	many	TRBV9	ASSLPRYNQPQH
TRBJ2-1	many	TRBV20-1	SARSGAGYNEQF